These 23 T cell receptor beta chains originate from one sample sequenced in a study of cytomegalovirus exposure and HLA in healthy donors. Use of 60 Vbeta and 13 Jbeta primers characterized the PCR. This table comes from immunoSEQ multiplex PCR, and its TCRdb copy is limited to in-frame clones, with some not included. The sample lists roughly 200,000 clones; around three quarters were seen once. The sequenced material came from PBMCs. These receptors originate from a woman between 35 and 50 years old in good health and CMV-seronegative.

The V and J genes are TRBV4-1 and TRBJ1-5, with D uncertain. V was cut by 3 bases and J by 3 bases, with 9 bases left in between. The length of the CDR3 is 14 residues. The germline gives CDR1 MGHRA, CDR2 YSYEKL. The CDR3 protein is CASSQLTFNQPQHF. The CDR3, as DNA: TGCGCCAGCAGCCAGTTAACATTCAATCAGCCCCAGCATTTT.

The genes are TRBV28 and TRBJ1-5; 7 positions agree with TRBD1. With 6 bases clipped from V and 6 bases from J, the junction kept 5 bases outside the gene matches. The CDR3 runs 13 residues. CDR1 and CDR2 from the germline V gene are MDHEN and SYDVKM. The CDR3 DNA reads TGTGCCAGCAGGACAGGGAGTGCTCAGCCCCAGCATTTT. Protein: CASRTGSAQPQHF.

The genes are TRBV28 and TRBJ1-2; weak D call: TRBD1 (6 bases). V was cut by 5 bases and J by 3 bases, with 13 bases left in between. CDR3 size: 14 residues. The germline V gene encodes CDR1 MDHEN and CDR2 SYDVKM. CDR3 amino acids: CASSRPDSHYGYTF. CDR3 nucleotides: TGTGCCAGCAGTCGACCGGACAGCCACTATGGCTACACCTTC.

The chain is built from TRBV7-8 and TRBJ1-5, with 7 bases aligning to TRBD1. The V segment lost 3 bases and the J segment 0 bases; nucleotides outside the gene matches: 5. Germline CDR1 reads SGHVS; CDR2 reads FQNEAQ. The CDR3 runs 16 residues. CDR3 sequence (DNA): TGTGCCAGCAGCTTCGGGACAGTCTATAGCAATCAGCCCCAGCATTTT. Amino acid sequence: CASSFGTVYSNQPQHF.

The rearrangement uses TRBV5-1 and TRBJ2-1; 7 nucleotides line up with TRBD1. The CDR3 has 13 residues. CDR1 and CDR2 (germline): SGHRS, YFSETQ. After removal of 4 bases from V and 10 bases from J, the junction contained 8 bases not matched to a gene. CDR3 in DNA: TGCGCCAGCAGCAGAACAGGGGTCGGGGAGCAGTTCTTC. It encodes CASSRTGVGEQFF.

This chain uses TRBV6-6 with TRBJ2-7; TRBD1 is a possible D gene (5 bases). CDR3 length equals 12 residues. Germline CDR1 MNHNY, CDR2 SVGAGI (reference sequence). Trimming took off 6 bases at V and 4 bases at J, with 10 bases between the two ends. The CDR3 protein is CASSSQAYEQYF. Written as DNA, the CDR3 is TGTGCCAGCAGCTCACAGGCTTACGAGCAGTACTTC.

V and J are TRBV6-1 and TRBJ2-1; TRBD1 aligns across 8 bases. J was trimmed by 5 bases and V by 6 bases; bases with no gene match: 3. This CDR3 has 13 amino acids. Germline CDR1 and CDR2: MNHNS and SASEGT. The CDR3 sequence is CASRDRANNEQFF. CDR3 nucleotide sequence: TGTGCCAGCAGGGACAGGGCGAACAATGAGCAGTTCTTC.

This clone appeared a single time. This chain uses TRBV15 with TRBJ1-4; a weak D match, TRBD1 (5 bases). Trimming took off 0 bases at V and 8 bases at J, with 16 bases between the two ends. The germline CDR1 and CDR2 sequences are LNHNV and YYDKDF (reference sequence). CDR3 size: 16 residues. Here the CDR3 reads CATSRDAVRVGEKLFF. Written as DNA, the CDR3 is TGTGCCACCAGCAGAGATGCGGTCAGGGTAGGCGAAAAACTGTTTTTT.

The CDR3 region is CASTGAENVDGTDTQYF. The CDR3 DNA reads as TGTGCCAGCACTGGGGCGGAGAACGTAGATGGCACAGATACGCAGTATTTT. The chain uses TRBV5-6 and TRBJ2-3; perhaps TRBD1 as D (5 bases). Trimming took 6 bases from V and 1 from J, leaving 21 bases between them. CDR3 size: 17 residues. Germline V lookup: CDR1 SGHDT, CDR2 YYEEEE.

The J gene is TRBJ1-2, the V gene TRBV2; perhaps TRBD1 as D (5 bases). V lost 4 bases and J 0 bases, leaving 9 bases between the germline ends. Germline assignment: CDR1 SNHLY and CDR2 FYNNEI. The CDR3 runs to 14 residues. CDR3 DNA: TGTGCCAGCAGTGGGGGCAGTGCTAACTATGGCTACACCTTC. It is translated as CASSGGSANYGYTF. Filled out from reference TRBV2 and TRBJ1-2, the complete variable domain reads EPEVTQTPSHQVTQMGQEVILRCVPISNHLYFYWYRQILGQKVEFLVSFYNNEISEKSEIFDDQFSVERPDGSNFTLKIRSTKLEDSAMYFCASSGGSANYGYTFGSGTRLTVV.

The chain links TRBV19 to TRBJ1-4; a possible D gene is TRBD1 (6 bases). V shed 7 bases and J shed 4 bases, with 10 bases lying between them. Germline CDR1 is LNHDA and CDR2 is SQIVND (reference sequence). The length of the CDR3 is 13 residues. CDR3 sequence (DNA): TGTGCCAGTATGCGACAGGATAATGAAAAACTGTTTTTT. This codes for CASMRQDNEKLFF.

The chain links TRBV5-1 to TRBJ1-2; D call uncertain. Germline V gene lookup returns CDR1 SGHRS and CDR2 YFSETQ. Trimming cost V 4 bases and J 0 bases, with 22 bases left between them. The CDR3 has 18 residues. The CDR3 DNA reads as TGCGCCAGCAGCCTAAAAAACGGGTCCAGCCGGGCTAACTATGGCTACACCTTC. Encoded protein: CASSLKNGSSRANYGYTF. Variable domain in full (rest from reference TRBV5-1 and TRBJ1-2): KAGVTQTPRYLIKTRGQQVTLSCSPISGHRSVSWYQQTPGQGLQFLFEYFSETQRNKGNFPGRFSGRQFSNSRSEMNVSTLELGDSALYLCASSLKNGSSRANYGYTFGSGTRLTVV.

The chain combines TRBV7-3 with TRBJ2-3; 8 bases map to TRBD2. CDR3 length: 18 amino acids. Germline values: CDR1 SGHTA, CDR2 FQGTGA. Trimming took 4 bases from V and 4 from J; bases not matched to a gene: 16. CDR3 nucleotide sequence: TGTGCCAGCAGCTCCCCGCGACGGGGGCGGGAGGAAGCAGATACGCAGTATTTT. Its translation: CASSSPRRGREEADTQYF.

This chain connects TRBV5-1 to TRBJ1-6; D remains ambiguous. The CDR3 runs 13 residues. The ends were cut back, 3 bases at V and 8 bases at J, with 9 bases in the middle. Per germline, CDR1 SGHRS and CDR2 YFSETQ. In DNA form, the CDR3 reads TGCGCCAGCAGCTCAGGATTGGATTCACCCCTCCACTTT. As protein: CASSSGLDSPLHF.

The chain uses TRBV7-8 and TRBJ2-7, with 10 bases matching TRBD1. CDR1 SGHVS and CDR2 FQNEAQ come from the germline V gene. This CDR3 is 15 amino acids long. With 4 bases clipped from V and 4 bases from J, the junction kept 7 bases outside the gene matches. DNA for the CDR3: TGTGCCAGCAGCTCACACGAGGACAGGGGGTACGAGCAGTACTTC. It is translated as CASSSHEDRGYEQYF.

The chain couples TRBV19 to TRBJ1-5; 8 positions agree with TRBD1. The CDR3 totals 15 residues. Germline loops: CDR1 LNHDA, CDR2 SQIVND (reference sequence). The J segment lost 5 bases and the V segment lost 5 bases, leaving 8 bases of the junction unmatched. CDR3 DNA sequence: TGTGCCAGTAGTCAATGGACAGGGAGCGATCAGCCCCAGCATTTT. Its translation: CASSQWTGSDQPQHF.

This clone was counted a few times. J is TRBJ1-1 and V is TRBV7-2; 10 nucleotides match TRBD1. V was pared by 7 bases and J by 11 bases, with 7 bases of the junction left unmatched. Germline-derived CDR1 and CDR2 are SGHTA and FQGNSA. CDR3 length equals 12 residues. In nucleotides, the CDR3 is TGTGCCAGCAACAGACAGGGGGCCTTGGCTTTCTTT. Protein: CASNRQGALAFF.

The chain recombines TRBV7-9 with TRBJ1-2; tentatively, D is TRBD1 (6 bases). Trimming left V 5 bases short and J 1 base short, with 8 bases between. The CDR3 consists of 13 residues. Germline CDR1 reads SEHNR; CDR2 reads FQNEAQ (reference sequence). CDR3: CASSLDSNYGYTF. For the CDR3, the DNA is TGTGCCAGCAGCCTGGACAGTAACTATGGCTACACCTTC. Filled out from reference TRBV7-9 and TRBJ1-2, the complete variable domain reads DTGVSQNPRHKITKRGQNVTFRCDPISEHNRLYWYRQTLGQGPEFLTYFQNEAQLEKSRLLSDRFSAERPKGSFSTLEIQRTEQGDSAMYLCASSLDSNYGYTFGSGTRLTVV.

The chain is built from TRBV6-1 and TRBJ2-7; 8 positions match TRBD1. This CDR3 is 13 amino acids long. CDR1 is MNHNS, CDR2 SASEGT, per germline. Trimming at V came to 10 bases and at J to 2 bases, leaving 7 bases not matched to a gene. The CDR3 DNA reads as TGTGCCACCCGACAGGGGATTGCCTACGAGCAGTACTTC. Translated: CATRQGIAYEQYF.

This chain uses TRBV30 with TRBJ1-4; 7 positions agree with TRBD1. CDR3 length: 14 residues. V gave up 2 bases and J gave up 3 bases; unmatched junction bases: 3. Germline V gene sequence: CDR1 GTSNPN, CDR2 SVGIG (reference sequence). The CDR3 coding sequence is TGTGCCTGGAGTACAGGGACAGCTAATGAAAAACTGTTTTTT. Translated, it gives CAWSTGTANEKLFF.

The gene calls are TRBV29-1 and TRBJ2-3, with 10 bases fitting TRBD2. J lost 4 bases, V lost 6 bases, and 4 bases had no gene match. The CDR3 totals 13 residues. CDR1 and CDR2 (germline): SQVTM, ANQGSEA. The CDR3 protein is CSVASGSADTQYF. The CDR3 bases are TGCAGCGTGGCTAGCGGGAGTGCAGATACGCAGTATTTT.

The gene calls are TRBV6-6 and TRBJ2-5; tentatively, D is TRBD1 (6 bases). The CDR3 spans 12 residues. Germline CDR1 reads MNHNY; CDR2 reads SVGAGI (reference sequence). Trimming pared 6 bases from V and 6 bases from J, leaving 11 bases between. In DNA, the CDR3 is TGTGCCAGCAGCCCCGGACAGAAGACCCAGTACTTC. This sequence encodes CASSPGQKTQYF.

This clone was counted once. This chain links TRBV4-1 with TRBJ1-5; TRBD1 is a possible D gene (5 bases). The germline CDR1 and CDR2 sequences are MGHRA and YSYEKL. CDR3 length: 17 residues. V was pared by 0 bases and J by 0 bases, with 12 bases between. The DNA for the CDR3 is TGCGCCAGCAGCCAAGAGGGCGGGGGGGATAGCAATCAGCCCCAGCATTTT. This sequence encodes CASSQEGGGDSNQPQHF.